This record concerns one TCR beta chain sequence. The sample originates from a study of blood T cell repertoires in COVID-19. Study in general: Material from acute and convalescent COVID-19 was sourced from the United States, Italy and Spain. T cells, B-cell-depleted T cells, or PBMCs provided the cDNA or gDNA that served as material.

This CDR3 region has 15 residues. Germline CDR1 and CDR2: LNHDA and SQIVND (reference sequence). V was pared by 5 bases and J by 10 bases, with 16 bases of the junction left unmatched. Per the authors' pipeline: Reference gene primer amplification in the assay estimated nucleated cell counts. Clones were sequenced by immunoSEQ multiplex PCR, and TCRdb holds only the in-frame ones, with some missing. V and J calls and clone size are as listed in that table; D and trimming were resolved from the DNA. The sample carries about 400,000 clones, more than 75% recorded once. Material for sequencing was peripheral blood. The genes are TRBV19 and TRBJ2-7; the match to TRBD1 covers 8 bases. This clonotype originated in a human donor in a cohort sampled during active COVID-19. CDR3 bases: TGTGCCAGTAGTTTGGGACAGGCTAGAGATACGGAACAGTACTTC. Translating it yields CASSLGQARDTEQYF.